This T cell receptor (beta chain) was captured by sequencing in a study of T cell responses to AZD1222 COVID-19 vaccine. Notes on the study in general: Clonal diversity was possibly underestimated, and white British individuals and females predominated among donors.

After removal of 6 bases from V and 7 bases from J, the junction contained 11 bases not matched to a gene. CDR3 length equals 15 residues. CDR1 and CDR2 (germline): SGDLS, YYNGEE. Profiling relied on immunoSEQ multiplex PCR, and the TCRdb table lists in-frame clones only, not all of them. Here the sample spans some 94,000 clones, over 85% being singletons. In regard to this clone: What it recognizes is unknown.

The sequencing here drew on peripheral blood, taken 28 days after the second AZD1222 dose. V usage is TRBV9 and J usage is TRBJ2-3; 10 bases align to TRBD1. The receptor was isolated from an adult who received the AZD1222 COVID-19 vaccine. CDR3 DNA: TGTGCCAGCACCTTCTGGGACAGGGGTACGAATACGCAGTATTTT. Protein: CASTFWDRGTNTQYF.